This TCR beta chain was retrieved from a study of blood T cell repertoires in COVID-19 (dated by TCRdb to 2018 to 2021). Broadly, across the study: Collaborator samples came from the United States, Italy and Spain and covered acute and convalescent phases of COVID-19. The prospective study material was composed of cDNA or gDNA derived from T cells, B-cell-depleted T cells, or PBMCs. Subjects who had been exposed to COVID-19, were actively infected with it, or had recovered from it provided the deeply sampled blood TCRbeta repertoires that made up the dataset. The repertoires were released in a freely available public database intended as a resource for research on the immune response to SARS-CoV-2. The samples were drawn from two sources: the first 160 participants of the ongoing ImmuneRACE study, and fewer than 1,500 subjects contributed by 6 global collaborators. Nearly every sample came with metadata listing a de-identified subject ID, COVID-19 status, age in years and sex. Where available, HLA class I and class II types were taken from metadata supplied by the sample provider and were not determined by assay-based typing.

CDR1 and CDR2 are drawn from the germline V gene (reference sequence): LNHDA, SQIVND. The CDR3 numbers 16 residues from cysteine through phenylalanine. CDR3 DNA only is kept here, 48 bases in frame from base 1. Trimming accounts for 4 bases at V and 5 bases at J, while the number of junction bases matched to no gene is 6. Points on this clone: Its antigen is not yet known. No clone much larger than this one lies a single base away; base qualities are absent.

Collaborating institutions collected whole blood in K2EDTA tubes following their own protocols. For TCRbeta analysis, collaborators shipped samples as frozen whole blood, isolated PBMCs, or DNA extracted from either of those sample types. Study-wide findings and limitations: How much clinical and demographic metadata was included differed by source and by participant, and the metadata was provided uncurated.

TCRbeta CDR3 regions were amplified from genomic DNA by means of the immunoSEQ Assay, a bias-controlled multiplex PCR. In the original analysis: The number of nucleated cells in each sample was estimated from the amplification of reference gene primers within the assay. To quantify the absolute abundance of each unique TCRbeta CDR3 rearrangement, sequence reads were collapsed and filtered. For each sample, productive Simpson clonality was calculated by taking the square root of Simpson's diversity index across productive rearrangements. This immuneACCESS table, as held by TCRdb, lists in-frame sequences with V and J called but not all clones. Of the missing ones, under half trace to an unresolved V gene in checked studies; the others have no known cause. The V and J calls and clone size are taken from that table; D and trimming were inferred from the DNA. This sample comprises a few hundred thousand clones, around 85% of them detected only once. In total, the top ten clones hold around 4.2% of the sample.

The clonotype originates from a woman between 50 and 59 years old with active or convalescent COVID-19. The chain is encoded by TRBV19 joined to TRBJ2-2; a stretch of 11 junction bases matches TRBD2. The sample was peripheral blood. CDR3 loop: CASSRLAGGHTGELFF. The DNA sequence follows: TGTGCCAGTAGTAGGCTAGCGGGAGGTCATACCGGGGAGCTGTTTTTT.